The sequence of this T cell receptor (beta chain) was determined in a study of cytomegalovirus exposure and HLA in healthy donors. Germline V lookup: CDR1 SGHTA, CDR2 FQGTGA. V lost 6 bases and J 5 bases, leaving 11 bases between the germline ends. This CDR3 is 13 amino acids long. This PCR relied on a set of 60 Vbeta primers and 13 Jbeta primers. Data came from immunoSEQ multiplex PCR; TCRdb stores just in-frame clones and leaves some out. The sample shows some 110,000 clones, roughly 80% of them seen only once. Sequenced: PBMCs. This sequence originates from a man aged 25 to 40 in good health and CMV-seropositive. The chain employs TRBV7-3 and TRBJ2-1; a possible D gene is TRBD2 (7 bases). The CDR3 nucleotides are TGTGCCAGCAGTCGGGGGGCCGACAATGAGCAGTTCTTC. Its protein product is CASSRGADNEQFF.